Listed below are T cell receptor beta chains from one sample, sequenced in a study of blood T cell repertoires in COVID-19. Profiled with immunoSEQ multiplex PCR; TCRdb holds only in-frame clones, not every one. Of 200,000 to 250,000 clones listed, roughly nine tenths are singletons. Sequencing used PBMCs or T cells enriched from blood (not recorded which). These receptors all stem from a man aged 30-40 years who had recovered from COVID-19. Each CDR3 is given without its conserved first and last residue. A D gene is named only where the DNA matches it firmly.

ASSFLWPGESGRTNTGELF,TRBJ2-2,TRBV28,TRBD2
ATSDGVGNQPQH,TRBJ1-5,TRBV24-1,.
ASSTGLAETYNEQF,TRBJ2-1,TRBV27,.
ASSSSGTGNVFVGYT,TRBJ1-2,TRBV7-8,TRBD1
ASGAVSSYNEQF,TRBJ2-1,TRBV7-2,.
ASSFGQNYGYT,TRBJ1-2,TRBV7-2,.
ASSLGQGARSDGYT,TRBJ1-2,TRBV27,TRBD1
ASSPPGLSYEQY,TRBJ2-7,TRBV18,.
ASRQELNIQY,TRBJ2-4,TRBV2,.
ASSLGSSGRGGGTDTQY,TRBJ2-3,TRBV5-4,TRBD2
ASSIRRPGAYNEQF,TRBJ2-1,TRBV19,.
ASSLAGSSHEQF,TRBJ2-1,TRBV7-2,.
ASSQDRARLAGNVDNEQF,TRBJ2-1,TRBV3-1/TRBV3-2,TRBD2
ASSLRATVRGNEQF,TRBJ2-1,TRBV11-1,.
AILAGDAGYT,TRBJ1-2,TRBV10-3,.
ASSLRGEKLF,TRBJ1-4,TRBV7-9,.
ASSPPGLNSGNTIY,TRBJ1-3,TRBV18,.
ASSHRTSGSGDTQY,TRBJ2-3,TRBV13,TRBD2
ASSTPGGPGEKLF,TRBJ1-4,TRBV28,.
ASSRDFGYT,TRBJ1-2,TRBV3-1/TRBV3-2,.
ASSLGQGREKLF,TRBJ1-4,TRBV7-9,TRBD1
ASSDSSGGPDTQY,TRBJ2-3,TRBV6-4,TRBD2
ASSYPQGLQPQH,TRBJ1-5,TRBV6-2/TRBV6-3,.
AISEAGQGSSPLH,TRBJ1-6,TRBV10-3,TRBD1
ASSPLRGETGELF,TRBJ2-2,TRBV18,.
ASRYGQGNYGYT,TRBJ1-2,TRBV4-3,TRBD1
AWRAGLYNSPLH,TRBJ1-6,TRBV30,.
ASSYRAGGYYNEQF,TRBJ2-1,TRBV6-6,TRBD2
ASSEQGQGNEKLF,TRBJ1-4,TRBV2,.
ASSEPDLQGGKNIQY,TRBJ2-4,TRBV10-1,.
ASSFGTSGIYEQY,TRBJ2-7,TRBV5-1,TRBD2
ASSSSGQPTGELF,TRBJ2-2,TRBV28,.
ASSQPHRGTDTGELF,TRBJ2-2,TRBV23-1,TRBD1
ASNDGVGTLHSEQY,TRBJ2-7,TRBV19,.
ASSGPQGDYT,TRBJ1-2,TRBV28,.
ASSPQGVQETQY,TRBJ2-5,TRBV3-1/TRBV3-2,.
ASSLPGLAGGSSYNEQF,TRBJ2-1,TRBV27,TRBD2
ASRTGTGVMFTEAF,TRBJ1-1,TRBV27,TRBD1
AISESRGGLSGELF,TRBJ2-2,TRBV10-3,TRBD2
AIRGPGQANTEAF,TRBJ1-1,TRBV10-3,TRBD1
ASSFRDSDPPYEQY,TRBJ2-7,TRBV13,.